This note documents a single TCR beta chain sequence. Its target is not known. The CDR3 covers 15 residues. Unmatched junction bases numbered 3, after V lost 1 base and J lost 4 bases. CDR1 is SGHDT and CDR2 is YYEEEE in the germline V gene. The data stem from a study of beta chain features in type 1 diabetes. Study-level points and caveats: When VDJ junctions were examined, type 1 diabetes patients showed fewer insertions and more deletions. Researchers reported that naive, central memory and Treg TCRB repertoires appeared more similar in patients than in healthy donors. A moderate, significant TCRB CDR3 shortening appeared in type 1 diabetes across four CD4+ subsets.

Sequenced material consisted of expressed TCRB transcripts (all of the isolated RNA was reverse transcribed). Libraries were prepared by immunoSEQ multiplex PCR; TCRdb keeps only in-frame clonotypes and omits some of them. The sample consists of more than 150,000 clones, about 13% of them appearing once. The rearrangement links TRBV5-6 to TRBJ1-5; TRBD1 agrees at 9 bases. Sequenced: central memory CD4+ T cells from blood. The source is a woman between 18 and 29 years old in good health. In DNA, the CDR3 is TGTGCCAGCAGCTTGACCGGGACAGGGAATCAGCCCCAGCATTTT. Translation: CASSLTGTGNQPQHF.